This TCR beta chain was recovered during a study of blood T cells in healthy people across ages. As for this clonotype: The antigen is not known.

Germline V gives CDR1 LNHNV, CDR2 YYDKDF (reference sequence). The CDR3 has 16 amino acids. Trimming took 1 base from V and 5 from J, leaving 16 bases between them. Through a sample-barcoded 5' primer and a J-beta primer mix, a second PCR was run for roughly 6 to 12 cycles. All cDNA molecules were each tagged by a template-switch adaptor with 12 random nucleotides. TCRdb fed the 5' RACE reads into MiXCR, producing one record per CDR3 protein. The sample lists about 1.6 million distinct CDR3 sequences, around 36% occurring once. Samples each yielded at least 5.5 micrograms of total RNA. Study outcomes and limitations: It was held that diversity estimates obtained from one million T cells represented underestimates. Since the PBMCs were unsorted, naive and antigen-experienced cells could not be conclusively compared.

The chain recombines TRBV15 with TRBJ2-3, with D possibly TRBD1 on 6 matching bases. The sequenced sample consisted of blood. This TCR was recovered from a woman between 25 and 40 years old in good health. The CDR3 sequence is CATSRGPGVGGDTQYF. DNA of the CDR3: TGTGCCACCAGCAGAGGTCCAGGGGTAGGTGGAGATACGCAGTATTTT.